This TCR beta chain emerged from a study of blood T cells in healthy people across ages. Using a J-beta primer mix together with a sample-barcoded 5' primer, a second PCR was run for roughly 6 to 11 cycles. Via MiXCR, TCRdb re-called the 5' RACE reads, giving one row per CDR3 protein. The table records 600,000 or so distinct CDR3 sequences, over 20% of them present only once. The CDR3 contains 13 residues. What was sequenced was blood. The sequence derives from a man aged 65-85 years in good health. The rearrangement links TRBV12-3 or TRBV12-4 to TRBJ2-5; D uncertain. Gene TRBJ2-7 matches the end of the DNA better, so the J call may be wrong. The CDR3 DNA is TGTGCCAGCGCCCCAACTGGCCACTACGAGCAGTACTTC. Protein sequence: CASAPTGHYEQYF.